This T cell receptor (beta chain) was sequenced for a study of a mutant IDH1 vaccine in newly diagnosed glioma. Study-level background: Vaccination started 4-6 weeks after radiotherapy alone, or with temozolomide cycles. Sex among treated patients split roughly 60% male, about 38% female; mean age was about 40 years. Patients previously underwent radiotherapy, temozolomide, or both, and most underwent both.

Time point reported: week 35, safety follow-up. All doses held 300 ug of mutant IDH1 20-mer peptide, with topical imiquimod. The method was immunoSEQ multiplex PCR; TCRdb's version includes in-frame clones alone and lacks a portion of them. This sample has more than 35,000 clones; under 90% occur once, and the top ten carry around 4.5%. Regarding this clone: The antigen remains undetermined.

J lost 6 bases, V lost 9 bases, and 12 bases had no gene match. Germline V CDR1 and CDR2: MNHEY, SVGAGI. This CDR3 region has 14 residues. The rearrangement uses TRBV6-5 and TRBJ2-7; 9 bases line up with TRBD1. The material was PBMCs, obtained from a glioma patient whose treatment included an IDH1 peptide vaccine. The TCR originated in a woman between 35 and 50 years old with glioma. Some clones in this sample may be carry-over from other donors' samples. The CDR3 sequence is CASCPGQGFGEQYF. CDR3 DNA sequence: TGTGCCAGTTGTCCGGGACAGGGATTCGGCGAGCAGTACTTC.